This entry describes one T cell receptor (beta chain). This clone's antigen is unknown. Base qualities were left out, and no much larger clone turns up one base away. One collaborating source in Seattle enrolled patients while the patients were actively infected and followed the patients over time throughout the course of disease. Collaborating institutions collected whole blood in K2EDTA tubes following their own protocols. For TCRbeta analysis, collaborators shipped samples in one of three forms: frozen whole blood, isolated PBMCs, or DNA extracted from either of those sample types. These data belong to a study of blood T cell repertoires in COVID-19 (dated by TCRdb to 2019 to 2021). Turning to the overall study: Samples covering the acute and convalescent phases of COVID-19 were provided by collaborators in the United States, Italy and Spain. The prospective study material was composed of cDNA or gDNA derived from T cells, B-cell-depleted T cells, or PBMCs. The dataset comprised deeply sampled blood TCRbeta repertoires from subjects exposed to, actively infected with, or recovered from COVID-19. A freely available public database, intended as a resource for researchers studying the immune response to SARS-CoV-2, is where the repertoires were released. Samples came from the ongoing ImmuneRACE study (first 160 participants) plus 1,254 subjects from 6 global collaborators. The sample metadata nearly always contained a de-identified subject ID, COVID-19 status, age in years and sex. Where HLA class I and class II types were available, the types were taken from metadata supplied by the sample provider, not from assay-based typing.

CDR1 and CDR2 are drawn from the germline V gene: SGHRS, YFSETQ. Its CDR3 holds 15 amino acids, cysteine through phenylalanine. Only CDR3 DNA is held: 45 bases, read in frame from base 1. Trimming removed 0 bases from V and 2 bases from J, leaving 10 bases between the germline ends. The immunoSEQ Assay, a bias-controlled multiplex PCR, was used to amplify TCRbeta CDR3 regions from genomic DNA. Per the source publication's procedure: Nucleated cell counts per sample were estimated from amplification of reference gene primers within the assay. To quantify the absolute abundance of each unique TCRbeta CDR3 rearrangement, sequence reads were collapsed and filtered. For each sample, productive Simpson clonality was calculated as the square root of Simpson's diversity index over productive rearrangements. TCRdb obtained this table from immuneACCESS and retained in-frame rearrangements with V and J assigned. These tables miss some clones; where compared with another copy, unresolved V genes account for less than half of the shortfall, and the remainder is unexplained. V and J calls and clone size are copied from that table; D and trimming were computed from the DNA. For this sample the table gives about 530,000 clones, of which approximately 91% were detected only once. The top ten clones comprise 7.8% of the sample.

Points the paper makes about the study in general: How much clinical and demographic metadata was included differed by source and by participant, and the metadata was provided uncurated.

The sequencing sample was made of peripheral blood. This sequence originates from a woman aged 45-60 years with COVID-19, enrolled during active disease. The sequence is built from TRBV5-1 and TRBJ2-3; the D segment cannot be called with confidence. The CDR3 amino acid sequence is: CASSLVGLITDTQYF. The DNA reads TGCGCCAGCAGCTTGGTGGGCCTAATCACAGATACGCAGTATTTT.